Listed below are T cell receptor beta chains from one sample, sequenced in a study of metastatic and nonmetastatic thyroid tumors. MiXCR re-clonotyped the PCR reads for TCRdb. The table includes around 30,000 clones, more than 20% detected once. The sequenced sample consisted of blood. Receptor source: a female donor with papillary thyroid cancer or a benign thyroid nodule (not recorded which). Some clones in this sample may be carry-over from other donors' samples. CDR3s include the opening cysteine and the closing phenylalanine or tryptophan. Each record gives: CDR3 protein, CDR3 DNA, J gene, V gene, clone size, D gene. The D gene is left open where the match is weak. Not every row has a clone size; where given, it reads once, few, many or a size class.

CDR3 protein: CASSFLAGGLSTGELFF
CDR3 DNA: TGTGCCAGCAGCTTCCTAGCGGGAGGATTAAGCACCGGGGAGCTGTTTTTT
J gene: TRBJ2-2
V gene: TRBV11-3
clone size: many
D gene: TRBD2

CDR3 protein: CASSLFAGKETQYF
CDR3 DNA: TGTGCCAGCAGTTTATTTGCGGGAAAGGAGACCCAGTACTTC
J gene: TRBJ2-5
V gene: TRBV27
clone size: many
D gene: -

CDR3 protein: CASSYSRDRPQHF
CDR3 DNA: TGTGCCAGCAGTTACTCACGGGACCGGCCCCAGCATTTT
J gene: TRBJ1-5
V gene: TRBV6-2/TRBV6-3
clone size: few
D gene: -

CDR3 protein: CASSFSVHDGYTF
CDR3 DNA: TGTGCCAGCAGCTTTTCAGTGCATGATGGCTACACCTTC
J gene: TRBJ1-2
V gene: TRBV7-9
clone size: -
D gene: -

CDR3 protein: CSDRRVTTEAFF
CDR3 DNA: TGCAGTGATCGTCGGGTAACCACTGAAGCTTTCTTT
J gene: TRBJ1-1
V gene: TRBV20-1
clone size: -
D gene: -

CDR3 protein: CAWSRGLAGAPGELFF
CDR3 DNA: TGTGCCTGGAGTCGGGGACTAGCGGGAGCCCCCGGGGAGCTGTTTTTT
J gene: TRBJ2-2
V gene: TRBV30
clone size: medium-sized
D gene: TRBD2

CDR3 protein: CASSSQEPLTEAFF
CDR3 DNA: TGTGCCAGCAGTTCCCAGGAGCCCCTCACTGAAGCTTTCTTT
J gene: TRBJ1-1
V gene: TRBV27
clone size: many
D gene: -

CDR3 protein: CASSHKTGLSYTF
CDR3 DNA: TGTGCCAGCAGCCATAAGACAGGACTCTCCTACACCTTC
J gene: TRBJ1-2
V gene: TRBV3-1
clone size: many
D gene: -

CDR3 protein: CAQPYSWEGNTIYF
CDR3 DNA: TGTGCCCAGCCATATTCTTGGGAAGGAAACACCATATATTTT
J gene: TRBJ1-3
V gene: TRBV12-3/TRBV12-4
clone size: many
D gene: -

CDR3 protein: CASSGGSDGHEQYF
CDR3 DNA: TGTGCCAGCAGTGGAGGTAGTGACGGTCACGAGCAGTACTTC
J gene: TRBJ2-7
V gene: TRBV2
clone size: few
D gene: -

CDR3 protein: CASRPLGLGGLTEAFF
CDR3 DNA: TGTGCCAGCAGACCTTTAGGACTTGGGGGTTTAACTGAAGCTTTCTTT
J gene: TRBJ1-1
V gene: TRBV6-1
clone size: many
D gene: -

CDR3 protein: CASSFRGGNQPQHF
CDR3 DNA: TGTGCCAGCAGTTTTAGGGGAGGCAATCAGCCCCAGCATTTT
J gene: TRBJ1-5
V gene: TRBV27
clone size: many
D gene: -

CDR3 protein: CASSARLAGNTGELFF
CDR3 DNA: TGTGCCAGCAGCGCGAGACTAGCCGGGAACACCGGGGAGCTGTTTTTT
J gene: TRBJ2-2
V gene: TRBV11-2
clone size: many
D gene: TRBD2

CDR3 protein: CASSQGAQTNGYTF
CDR3 DNA: TGCGCCAGCAGCCAAGGGGCGCAGACGAATGGCTACACCTTC
J gene: TRBJ1-2
V gene: TRBV4-1
clone size: many
D gene: -

CDR3 protein: CASSLGRTSYEQYF
CDR3 DNA: TGCGCCAGCAGCTTGGGCCGAACCTCCTACGAGCAGTACTTC
J gene: TRBJ2-7
V gene: TRBV5-1
clone size: many
D gene: -

CDR3 protein: CAWSFIAGGDTQYF
CDR3 DNA: TGTGCCTGGAGTTTTATAGCGGGAGGCGATACGCAGTATTTT
J gene: TRBJ2-3
V gene: TRBV30
clone size: many
D gene: TRBD2

CDR3 protein: CASSLGLLAGTDTQYF
CDR3 DNA: TGTGCCAGCAGCTTAGGTTTACTAGCGGGAACAGATACGCAGTATTTT
J gene: TRBJ2-3
V gene: TRBV5-4
clone size: many
D gene: TRBD2

CDR3 protein: CASSLEQSTEAFF
CDR3 DNA: TGCGCCAGCAGCTTAGAGCAGAGCACTGAAGCTTTCTTT
J gene: TRBJ1-1
V gene: TRBV5-1
clone size: many
D gene: -

CDR3 protein: CASSHQVYNEQFF
CDR3 DNA: TGTGCCAGCAGTCACCAGGTTTACAATGAGCAGTTCTTC
J gene: TRBJ2-1
V gene: TRBV2
clone size: many
D gene: -